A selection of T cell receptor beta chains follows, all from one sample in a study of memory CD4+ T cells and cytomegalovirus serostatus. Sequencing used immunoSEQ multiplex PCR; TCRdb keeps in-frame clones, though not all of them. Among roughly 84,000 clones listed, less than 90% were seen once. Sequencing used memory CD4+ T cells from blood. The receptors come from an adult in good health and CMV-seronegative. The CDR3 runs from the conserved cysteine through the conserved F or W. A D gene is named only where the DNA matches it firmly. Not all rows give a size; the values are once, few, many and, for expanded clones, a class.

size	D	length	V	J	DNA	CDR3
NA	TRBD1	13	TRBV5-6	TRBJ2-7	TGTGCCAGCAGTTGGGACAGGGGGGACGAGCAGTACTTC	CASSWDRGDEQYF
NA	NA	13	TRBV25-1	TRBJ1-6	TGTGCCAGCAGTGGACAAGATAATTCACCCCTCCACTTT	CASSGQDNSPLHF
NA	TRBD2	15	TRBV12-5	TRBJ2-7	TGTGCTAGTGTGGTTCTAGCGGGGGGCCCCTACGAGCAGTACTTC	CASVVLAGGPYEQYF
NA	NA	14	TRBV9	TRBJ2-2	TGTGCCAGCAGCGTAGACGGAAACACCGGGGAGCTGTTTTTT	CASSVDGNTGELFF
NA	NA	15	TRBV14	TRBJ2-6	TGTGCCAGCAGCCCCGTGTCCTCTGGGGCCAACGTCCTGACTTTC	CASSPVSSGANVLTF
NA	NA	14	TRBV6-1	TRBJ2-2	TGTGCCAGCAGTGTAGACCTAAGGGCCGGGGAGCTGTTTTTT	CASSVDLRAGELFF
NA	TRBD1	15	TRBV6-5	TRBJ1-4	TGTGCCAGCAGTCCCTTGACAGGGTCCCCTGAAAAACTGTTTTTT	CASSPLTGSPEKLFF
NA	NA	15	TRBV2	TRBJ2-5	TGTGCCAGCAGCCGGACTAGGGGGCCCCAAGAGACCCAGTACTTC	CASSRTRGPQETQYF
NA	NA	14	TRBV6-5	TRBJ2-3	TGTGCCAGCAGTTACGGTGGCCGCACAGATACGCAGTATTTT	CASSYGGRTDTQYF
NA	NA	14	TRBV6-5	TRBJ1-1	TGTGCCAGCAGTTACGAGGGCGTTAACACTGAAGCTTTCTTT	CASSYEGVNTEAFF
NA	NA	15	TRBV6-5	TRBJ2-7	TGTGCCAGCAGTTACTCGACGGGACGGTCCTACGAGCAGTACTTC	CASSYSTGRSYEQYF
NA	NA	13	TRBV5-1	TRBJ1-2	TGCGCCAGCAGCTTGGATTCGGGGTACGGCTACACCTTC	CASSLDSGYGYTF
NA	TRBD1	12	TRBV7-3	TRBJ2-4	TGTGCCAGCAGCTTAACACAGGGGCCTCTGTACTTC	CASSLTQGPLYF
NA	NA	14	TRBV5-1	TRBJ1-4	TGCGCCAGCAGCTTGGACAGACAGGATGAAAAACTGTTTTTT	CASSLDRQDEKLFF
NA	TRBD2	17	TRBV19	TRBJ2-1	TGTGCCAGTAGTTCGGGGGATAGCGGGGGGCCTTACAATGAGCAGTTCTTC	CASSSGDSGGPYNEQFF
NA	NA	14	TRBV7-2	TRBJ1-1	TGTGCCAGCAGCTTCGACGGGGGGTTTTCTGAAGCTTTCTTT	CASSFDGGFSEAFF
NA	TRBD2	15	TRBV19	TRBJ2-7	TGTGCCAGTAGTCCGAGCGGGGTGAGCTCCTACGAGCAGTACTTC	CASSPSGVSSYEQYF
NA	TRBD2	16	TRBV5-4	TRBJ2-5	TGTGCCAGCAGCCCGGCGGGCGGGGGGGCCACAGAGACCCAGTACTTC	CASSPAGGGATETQYF
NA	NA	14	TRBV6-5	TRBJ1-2	TGTGCCAGCACCCCGGGGACGGGGACTTGGGGCTACACCTTC	CASTPGTGTWGYTF
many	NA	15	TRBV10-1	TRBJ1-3	TGCGCCAGCAGCCCAGGACAGAGCTCTGGAAACACCATATATTTT	CASSPGQSSGNTIYF
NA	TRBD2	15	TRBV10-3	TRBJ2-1	TGTGCCATCAGTCAGACTAGCGGGGGGGCCGGTGAGCAGTTCTTC	CAISQTSGGAGEQFF
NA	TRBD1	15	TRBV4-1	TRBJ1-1	TGCGCCAGCAGCCACCTCGACAGGGGGAACACTGAAGCTTTCTTT	CASSHLDRGNTEAFF
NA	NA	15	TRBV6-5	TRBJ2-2	TGTGCCAGCAGTTACTCGTTTGCGGGGTTGGGGGAGCTGTTTTTT	CASSYSFAGLGELFF
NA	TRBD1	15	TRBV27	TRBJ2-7	TGTGCCAGCAGTCGACAGACAGGGGAAGGGAGCGAGCAGTACTTC	CASSRQTGEGSEQYF
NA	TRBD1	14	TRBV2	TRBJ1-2	TGTGCCAGCAGTTCCCAGGGGGCGATATATGGCTACACCTTC	CASSSQGAIYGYTF
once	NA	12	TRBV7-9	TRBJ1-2	TGTGCCAGCAGCTTAAGGGAGGAAGGCTACACCTTC	CASSLREEGYTF
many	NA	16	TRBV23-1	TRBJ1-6	TGCGCCAGCAGTCGAGGACCGTGCTCCTATAATTCACCCCTCCACTTT	CASSRGPCSYNSPLHF
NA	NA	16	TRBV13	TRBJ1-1	TGTGCCAGCAGCATACGTACACGAACGCTGGGCACTGAAGCTTTCTTT	CASSIRTRTLGTEAFF
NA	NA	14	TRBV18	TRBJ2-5	TGTGCCAGCTCACCGGGGATCACCGGGGAGACCCAGTACTTC	CASSPGITGETQYF
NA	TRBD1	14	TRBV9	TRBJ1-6	TGTGCCAGCAAGGCAGGGGGCCACGATTCACCCCTCCACTTT	CASKAGGHDSPLHF
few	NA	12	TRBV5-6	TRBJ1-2	TGTGCCAGCAGCTTGTCCCGGGGCGGCTACACCTTC	CASSLSRGGYTF
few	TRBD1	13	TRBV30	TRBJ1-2	TGTGCCTGGGGGCCGGCAGGGGGCCGGAGCTACACCTTC	CAWGPAGGRSYTF
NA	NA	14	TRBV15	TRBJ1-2	TGTGCCACCAGCAGAGATAAGGGGTGGCGAGGCTACACCTTC	CATSRDKGWRGYTF
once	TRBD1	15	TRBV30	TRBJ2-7	TGTGCCTGGAGCACAGGAGACAGGGGTACCTACGAGCAGTACTTC	CAWSTGDRGTYEQYF
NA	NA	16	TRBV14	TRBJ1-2	TGTGCCAGCAGCCTATTCTCCGCGGCAAGCTTCTATGGCTACACCTTC	CASSLFSAASFYGYTF
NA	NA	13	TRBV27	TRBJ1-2	TGTGCCAGCAGTAGGGACAAGTCGTATGGCTACACCTTC	CASSRDKSYGYTF
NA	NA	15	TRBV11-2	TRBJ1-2	TGTGCCAGCAGCTTAGCCCCCGGGGGGGGCTATGGCTACACCTTC	CASSLAPGGGYGYTF
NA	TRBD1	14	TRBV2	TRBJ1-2	TGTGCCAGCAGTAAGGACAGGGTGGACTATGGCTACACCTTC	CASSKDRVDYGYTF
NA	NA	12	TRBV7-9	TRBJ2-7	TGTGCCAGCAGCTCTCTGTCCTACGAGCAGTACTTC	CASSSLSYEQYF
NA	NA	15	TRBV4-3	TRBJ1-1	TGCGCCAGCAGCCCCACGGGGCAGTCCAACACTGAAGCTTTCTTT	CASSPTGQSNTEAFF
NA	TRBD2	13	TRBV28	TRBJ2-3	TGTGCCAGCAGTAGCGGGGCCACAGATACGCAGTATTTT	CASSSGATDTQYF
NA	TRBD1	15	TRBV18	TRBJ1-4	TGTGCCAGCTCACAATCAGTGACAGGGGAAGAAAAACTGTTTTTT	CASSQSVTGEEKLFF
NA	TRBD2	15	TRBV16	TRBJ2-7	TGTGCCAGCAGCCCCCGGGGGGAGTCGATCTACGAGCAGTACTTC	CASSPRGESIYEQYF
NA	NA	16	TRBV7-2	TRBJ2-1	TGTGCCAGCAGCTTGAGTAGGGGGGCCACCTACAATGAGCAGTTCTTC	CASSLSRGATYNEQFF
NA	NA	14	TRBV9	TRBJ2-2	TGTGCCAGCAGCGTAGGGCTAGGTCCCGGGGAGCTGTTTTTT	CASSVGLGPGELFF
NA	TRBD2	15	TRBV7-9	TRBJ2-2	TGTGCCAGCAGCGGACGACTAGCGGGCACCGGGGAGCTGTTTTTT	CASSGRLAGTGELFF
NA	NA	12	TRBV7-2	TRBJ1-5	TGTGCCAGCAGCTTAGACTTTCGGGACAAACATTTT	CASSLDFRDKHF
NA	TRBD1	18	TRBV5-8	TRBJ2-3	TGTGCCAGCAGCTTGGGGATCCTGACAGGGCCCAGCACAGATACGCAGTATTTT	CASSLGILTGPSTDTQYF
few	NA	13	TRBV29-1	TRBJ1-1	TGCAGCGTTGAGGTTTTGGAGGAGACTGAAGCTTTCTTT	CSVEVLEETEAFF
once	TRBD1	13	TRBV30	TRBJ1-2	TGTGCCTGGAGTGTTCAACAGGGGTATGGCTACACCTTC	CAWSVQQGYGYTF
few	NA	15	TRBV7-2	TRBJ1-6	TGTGCCAGCAGCCCCCACAGGGTAGGGAATTCACCCCTCCACTTT	CASSPHRVGNSPLHF
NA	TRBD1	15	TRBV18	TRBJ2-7	TGTGCCAGCTCACCCCCCAGGACAGGACCCTACGAGCAGTACTTC	CASSPPRTGPYEQYF
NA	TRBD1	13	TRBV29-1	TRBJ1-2	TGCAGCGTGGGACAGCAGGTCAACTATGGCTACACCTTC	CSVGQQVNYGYTF
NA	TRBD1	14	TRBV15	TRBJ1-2	TGTGCCACCAGCTCCCCGGGACAGCAATATGGCTACACCTTC	CATSSPGQQYGYTF
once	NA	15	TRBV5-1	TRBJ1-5	TGCGCCAGCAGCCCTGATGGGCTTAGCAATCAGCCCCAGCATTTT	CASSPDGLSNQPQHF
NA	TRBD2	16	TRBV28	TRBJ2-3	TGTGCCAGCAGTTCCCCATCTAGCGGGGACACAGATACGCAGTATTTT	CASSSPSSGDTDTQYF
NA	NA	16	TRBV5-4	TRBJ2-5	TGTGCCAGCAGCTTAGACACCAGTGAGATCCAAGAGACCCAGTACTTC	CASSLDTSEIQETQYF
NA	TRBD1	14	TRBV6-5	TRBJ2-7	TGTGCCAGCAGTTACTCGGACAGGGGGTACGAGCAGTACTTC	CASSYSDRGYEQYF
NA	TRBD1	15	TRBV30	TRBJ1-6	TGTGCCTGGAGCCCCGGACAGGGGACGTATTCACCCCTCCACTTT	CAWSPGQGTYSPLHF